The 5 T cell receptor beta chains presented below share a single source sample, sequenced in a study of blood T cell repertoires in COVID-19. Assay: immunoSEQ multiplex PCR; the TCRdb copy retains only in-frame clones and omits some. Found here are fewer than 200,000 clones, around 90% of them singletons; the top ten hold approximately 9%. The source material was PBMCs or T cells enriched from blood (not recorded which). The receptors originated from a woman aged 18 to 35 who had recovered from COVID-19.

This clone was recorded only once. The chain couples TRBV5-6 to TRBJ1-6, with 10 bases fitting TRBD1. J lost 10 bases, V lost 0 bases, and 4 bases had no gene match. The CDR3 sequence is 15 residues long. Germline V CDR1 and CDR2: SGHDT, YYEEEE. The CDR3 sequence is CASSLVGTGESPLHF. Here the CDR3 DNA reads TGTGCCAGCAGCTTGGTAGGGACAGGGGAGTCACCCCTCCACTTT.

The rearrangement joins TRBV5-6 to TRBJ2-3; 10 bases are shared with TRBD2. Germline CDR1 reads SGHDT; CDR2 reads YYEEEE. This CDR3 contains 18 residues. The V gene end was trimmed by 4 bases and the J gene end by 0 bases; junction bases not matched to a gene: 11. The CDR3 sequence is CASSDLAGDPYSTDTQYF. The CDR3 nucleotides are TGTGCCAGCAGCGACCTAGCGGGGGATCCTTATAGCACAGATACGCAGTATTTT.

This clone appeared a few times. The V and J genes are TRBV7-2 and TRBJ2-2, with D possibly TRBD2 on 5 matching bases. This CDR3 has 15 residues. With 1 base removed from V and 5 bases from J, the gap between germline ends came to 11 bases. Germline V CDR1 and CDR2: SGHTA, FQGNSA. CDR3: CASSLVRRGTGELFF. The CDR3 region has the DNA TGTGCCAGCAGCTTAGTACGGAGAGGGACCGGGGAGCTGTTTTTT.

The gene calls are TRBV27 and TRBJ1-2; D possibly corresponds to TRBD1 (5 bases). This CDR3 is 13 amino acids long. The germline V gene has CDR1 MNHEY and CDR2 SMNVEV (reference sequence). Trimming shortened V by 3 bases and J by 4 bases, and 9 bases separated the two germline ends. CDR3 sequence reads: CASSFDSSYGYTF. The DNA of the CDR3 is TGTGCCAGCAGTTTTGACAGCAGCTATGGCTACACCTTC.

The chain combines TRBV15 with TRBJ1-2; D remains ambiguous. Trimming took off 1 base at V and 7 bases at J, with 16 bases between the two ends. This CDR3 comprises 15 residues. Germline CDR1 LNHNV, CDR2 YYDKDF (reference sequence). The CDR3 DNA is TGTGCCACCAGCAGAGTCGCTGGGCCCGAGTTTGGCTACACCTTC. As protein: CATSRVAGPEFGYTF.